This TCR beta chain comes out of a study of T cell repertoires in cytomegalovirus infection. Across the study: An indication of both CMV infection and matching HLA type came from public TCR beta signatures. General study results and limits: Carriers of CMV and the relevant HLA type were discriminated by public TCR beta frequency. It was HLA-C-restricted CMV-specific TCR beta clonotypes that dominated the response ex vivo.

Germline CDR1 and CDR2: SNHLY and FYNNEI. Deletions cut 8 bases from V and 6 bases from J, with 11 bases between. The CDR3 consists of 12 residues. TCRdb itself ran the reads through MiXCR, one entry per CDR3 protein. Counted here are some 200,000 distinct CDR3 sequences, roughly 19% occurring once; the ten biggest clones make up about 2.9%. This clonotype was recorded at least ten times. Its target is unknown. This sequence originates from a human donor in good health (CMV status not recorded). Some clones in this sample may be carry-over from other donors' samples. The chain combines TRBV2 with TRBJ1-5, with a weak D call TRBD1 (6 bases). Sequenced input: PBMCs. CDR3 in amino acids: CASAQGGQPQHF. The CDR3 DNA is TGTGCCAGCGCACAGGGCGGTCAGCCCCAGCATTTT.